This T cell receptor (beta chain) is from a study of CD8 T cells in ankylosing spondylitis. Broader study findings: Disease-linked clones were reportedly significantly enriched in matched ankylosing spondylitis synovial fluid.

V was trimmed by 4 bases and J by 7 bases, leaving 10 bases between them. The CDR3 is made up of 12 amino acids. The germline gives CDR1 SEHNR, CDR2 FQNEAQ (reference sequence). MiXCR, run by TCRdb on the 5' RACE reads, gives a single entry per CDR3 protein. The sample holds some 250,000 distinct CDR3 sequences, around 25% seen once. This clonotype was seen repeatedly, ten times or more. Its antigen is as yet unknown. Sequenced material: blood, either unsorted or a sorted T cell fraction (not recorded which). The TCR was taken from a male donor with ankylosing spondylitis or in good health (not recorded which). The rearrangement uses TRBV7-9 and TRBJ1-1, with D possibly being TRBD1 (6 bases). The CDR3 loop reads CASSSRGNEAFF. In nucleotides, the CDR3 is TGTGCCAGCAGCTCCAGGGGAAATGAAGCTTTCTTT.